This T cell receptor beta chain was observed in a study of T cells in Graves' hyperthyroidism and ophthalmopathy. Across the study: Peripheral blood was acquired at first diagnosis, ahead of any therapy whatsoever. Study-wide results and limits: Median prediction lead before ophthalmopathy onset was 5.5 to 7 months with the model.

Amplification yielded TCR beta CDR3 regions, with RNA transcripts as the source. The HTBI primer set served for first-round RT-PCR of the TCR CDR3. MiXCR was run by TCRdb on the multiplex PCR reads, yielding one entry per CDR3 protein. Among roughly 650,000 distinct CDR3 sequences, roughly 16% were seen once, and the ten largest hold less than 3.5%. Pregnant or lactating patients were excluded, as were those with uncontrolled infection or other autoimmune disease. Fresh peripheral blood, around 10 ml of it, supplied the PBMCs. This clonotype was detected ten times or more. Its target is not known. V was pared by 6 bases and J by 0 bases, with 2 bases of the junction left unmatched. The CDR3 has 14 residues.

The sample comprised blood. The chain combines TRBV12-3 or TRBV12-4 with TRBJ1-5; 7 nucleotides agree with TRBD1. The TCR sequence derives from a woman aged 40 to 50 with Graves' ophthalmopathy. The CDR3 loop is CASRQGLSNQPQHF. The CDR3, as DNA: TGTGCCAGCAGACAGGGGCTTAGCAATCAGCCCCAGCATTTT.